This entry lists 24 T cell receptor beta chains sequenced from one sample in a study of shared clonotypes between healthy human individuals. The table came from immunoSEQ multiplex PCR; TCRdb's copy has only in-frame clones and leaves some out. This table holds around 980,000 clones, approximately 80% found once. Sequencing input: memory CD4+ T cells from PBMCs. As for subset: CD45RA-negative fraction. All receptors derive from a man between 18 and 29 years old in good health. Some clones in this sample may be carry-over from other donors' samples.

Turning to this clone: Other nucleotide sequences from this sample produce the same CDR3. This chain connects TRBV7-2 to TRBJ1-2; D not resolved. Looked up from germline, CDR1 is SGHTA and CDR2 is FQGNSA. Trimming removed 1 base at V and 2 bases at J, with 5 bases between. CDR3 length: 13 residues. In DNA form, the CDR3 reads TGTGCCAGCAGCTTAGACGTCAACTATGGCTACACCTTC. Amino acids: CASSLDVNYGYTF.

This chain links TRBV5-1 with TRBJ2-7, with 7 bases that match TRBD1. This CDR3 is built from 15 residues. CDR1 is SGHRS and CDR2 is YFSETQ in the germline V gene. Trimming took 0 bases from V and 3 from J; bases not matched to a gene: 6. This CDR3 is CASSLVGGQVYEQYF. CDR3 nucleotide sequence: TGCGCCAGCAGCTTGGTCGGAGGACAGGTCTACGAGCAGTACTTC.

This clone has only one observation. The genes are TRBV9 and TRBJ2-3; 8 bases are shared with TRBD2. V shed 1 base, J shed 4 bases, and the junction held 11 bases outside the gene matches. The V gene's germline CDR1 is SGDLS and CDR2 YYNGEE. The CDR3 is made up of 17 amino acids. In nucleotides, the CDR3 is TGTGCCAGCAGCGTAAGGGGAGCGGGAGCTTTTGCAGATACGCAGTATTTT. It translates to CASSVRGAGAFADTQYF. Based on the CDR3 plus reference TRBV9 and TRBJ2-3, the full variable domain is DSGVTQTPKHLITATGQRVTLRCSPRSGDLSVYWYQQSLDQGLQFLIQYYNGEERAKGNILERFSAQQFPDLHSELNLSSLELGDSALYFCASSVRGAGAFADTQYFGPGTRLTVL.

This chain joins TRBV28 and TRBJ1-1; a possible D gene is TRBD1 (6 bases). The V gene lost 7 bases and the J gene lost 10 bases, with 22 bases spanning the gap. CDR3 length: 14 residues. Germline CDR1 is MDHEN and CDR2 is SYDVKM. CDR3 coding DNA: TGTGCCAGCACCTCCGGGGGGGCTCCCCCGGGAGCTTTCTTT. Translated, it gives CASTSGGAPPGAFF.

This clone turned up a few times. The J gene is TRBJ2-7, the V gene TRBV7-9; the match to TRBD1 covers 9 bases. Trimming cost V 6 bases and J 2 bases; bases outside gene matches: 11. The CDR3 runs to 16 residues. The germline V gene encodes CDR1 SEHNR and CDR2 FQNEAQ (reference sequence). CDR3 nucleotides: TGTGCCAGCAGTCACACAGGGGGCTCCAGCCCCTACGAGCAGTACTTC. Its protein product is CASSHTGGSSPYEQYF.

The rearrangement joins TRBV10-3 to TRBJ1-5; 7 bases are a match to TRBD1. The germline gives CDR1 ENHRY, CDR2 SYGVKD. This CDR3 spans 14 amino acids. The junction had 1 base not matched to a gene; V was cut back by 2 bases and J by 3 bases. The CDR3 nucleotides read TGTGCCATCAGTGAGGACAGGGACAATCAGCCCCAGCATTTT. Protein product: CAISEDRDNQPQHF.

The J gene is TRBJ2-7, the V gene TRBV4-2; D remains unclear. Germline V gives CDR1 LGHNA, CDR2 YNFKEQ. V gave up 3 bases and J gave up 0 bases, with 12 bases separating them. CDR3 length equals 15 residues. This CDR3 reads CASSQRTDSSYEQYF. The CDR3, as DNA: TGTGCCAGCAGCCAGAGGACCGATAGCTCCTACGAGCAGTACTTC.

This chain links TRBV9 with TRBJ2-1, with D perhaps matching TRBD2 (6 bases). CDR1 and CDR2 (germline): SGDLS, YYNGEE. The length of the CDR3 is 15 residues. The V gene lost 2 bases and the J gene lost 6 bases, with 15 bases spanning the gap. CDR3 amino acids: CASSVGGGGFNEQFF. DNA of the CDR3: TGTGCCAGCAGCGTGGGGGGAGGAGGTTTCAATGAGCAGTTCTTC.

The CDR3: CASSLSTPWYEQYF. The CDR3 DNA sequence: TGTGCCAGCAGTTTATCGACACCCTGGTACGAGCAGTACTTC. The chain combines TRBV27 with TRBJ2-7; D not certain. CDR1 is MNHEY and CDR2 is SMNVEV in the germline V gene (reference sequence). CDR3 length: 14 amino acids. The ends were cut back, 0 bases at V and 4 bases at J, with 10 bases in the middle.

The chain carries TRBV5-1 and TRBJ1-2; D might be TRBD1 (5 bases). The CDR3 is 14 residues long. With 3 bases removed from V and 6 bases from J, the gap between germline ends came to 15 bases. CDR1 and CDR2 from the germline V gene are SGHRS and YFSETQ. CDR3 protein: CASSWDGRRDGYTF. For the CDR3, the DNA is TGCGCCAGCAGCTGGGACGGGCGTAGGGATGGCTACACCTTC. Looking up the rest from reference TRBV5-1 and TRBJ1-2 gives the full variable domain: KAGVTQTPRYLIKTRGQQVTLSCSPISGHRSVSWYQQTPGQGLQFLFEYFSETQRNKGNFPGRFSGRQFSNSRSEMNVSTLELGDSALYLCASSWDGRRDGYTFGSGTRLTVV.

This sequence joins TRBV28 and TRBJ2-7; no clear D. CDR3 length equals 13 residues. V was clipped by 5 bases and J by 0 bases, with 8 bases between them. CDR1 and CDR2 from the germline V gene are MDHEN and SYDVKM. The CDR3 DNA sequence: TGTGCCAGCAGTGAAGGGCCCTCCTACGAGCAGTACTTC. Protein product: CASSEGPSYEQYF.

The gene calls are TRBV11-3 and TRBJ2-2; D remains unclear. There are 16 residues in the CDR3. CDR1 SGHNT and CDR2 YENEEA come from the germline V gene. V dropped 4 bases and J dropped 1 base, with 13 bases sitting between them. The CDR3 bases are TGTGCCAGCAGCTCCTATTTCGGCAGGAACACCGGGGAGCTGTTTTTT. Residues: CASSSYFGRNTGELFF.

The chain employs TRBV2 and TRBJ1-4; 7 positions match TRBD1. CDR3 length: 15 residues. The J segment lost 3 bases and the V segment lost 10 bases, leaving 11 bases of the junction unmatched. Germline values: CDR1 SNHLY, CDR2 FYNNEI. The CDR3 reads CATQTNRGPNEKLFF. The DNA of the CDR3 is TGTGCCACCCAAACCAACAGGGGACCTAATGAAAAACTGTTTTTT. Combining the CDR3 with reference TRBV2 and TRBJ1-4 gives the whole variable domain EPEVTQTPSHQVTQMGQEVILRCVPISNHLYFYWYRQILGQKVEFLVSFYNNEISEKSEIFDDQFSVERPDGSNFTLKIRSTKLEDSAMYFCATQTNRGPNEKLFFGSGTQLSVL.

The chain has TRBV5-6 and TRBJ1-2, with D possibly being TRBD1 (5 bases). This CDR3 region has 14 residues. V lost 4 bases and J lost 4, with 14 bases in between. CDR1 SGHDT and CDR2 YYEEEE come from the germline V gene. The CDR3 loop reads CASSLLRVSYGYTF. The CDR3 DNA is TGTGCCAGCAGCCTTCTCAGGGTGTCCTATGGCTACACCTTC.

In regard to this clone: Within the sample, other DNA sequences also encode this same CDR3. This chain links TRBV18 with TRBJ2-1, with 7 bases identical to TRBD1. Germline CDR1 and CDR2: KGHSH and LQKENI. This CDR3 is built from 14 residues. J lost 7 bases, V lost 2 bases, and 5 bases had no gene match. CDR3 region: CASSPDRERNEQFF. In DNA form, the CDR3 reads TGTGCCAGCTCACCAGACAGGGAAAGGAATGAGCAGTTCTTC.

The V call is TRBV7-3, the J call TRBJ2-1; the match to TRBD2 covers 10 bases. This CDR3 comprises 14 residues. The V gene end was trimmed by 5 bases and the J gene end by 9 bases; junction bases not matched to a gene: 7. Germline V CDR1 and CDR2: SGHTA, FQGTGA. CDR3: CASSGGTSGAEQFF. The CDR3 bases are TGTGCCAGCAGCGGGGGTACTAGCGGGGCTGAGCAGTTCTTC.

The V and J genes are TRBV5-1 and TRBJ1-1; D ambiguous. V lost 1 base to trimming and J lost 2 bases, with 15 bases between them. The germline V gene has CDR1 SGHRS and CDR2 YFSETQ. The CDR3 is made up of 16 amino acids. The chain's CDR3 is CASSLMGSLGNTEAFF. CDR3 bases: TGCGCCAGCAGCTTGATGGGCTCCCTTGGAAACACTGAAGCTTTCTTT.

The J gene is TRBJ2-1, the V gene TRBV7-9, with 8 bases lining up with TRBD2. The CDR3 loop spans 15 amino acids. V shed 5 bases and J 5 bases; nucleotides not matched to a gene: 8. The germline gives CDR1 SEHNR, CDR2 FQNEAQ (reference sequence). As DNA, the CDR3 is TGTGCCAGCAGCCGTTCAGGCGGGAGGAACAATGAGCAGTTCTTC. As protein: CASSRSGGRNNEQFF.

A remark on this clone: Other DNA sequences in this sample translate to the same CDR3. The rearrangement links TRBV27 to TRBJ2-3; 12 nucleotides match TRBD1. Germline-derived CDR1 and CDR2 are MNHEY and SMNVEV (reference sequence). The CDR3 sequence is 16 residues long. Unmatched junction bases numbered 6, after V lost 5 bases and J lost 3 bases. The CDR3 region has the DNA TGTGCCAGCAGTCTCCGGGACAGGGGGCCAACAGATACGCAGTATTTT. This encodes CASSLRDRGPTDTQYF.

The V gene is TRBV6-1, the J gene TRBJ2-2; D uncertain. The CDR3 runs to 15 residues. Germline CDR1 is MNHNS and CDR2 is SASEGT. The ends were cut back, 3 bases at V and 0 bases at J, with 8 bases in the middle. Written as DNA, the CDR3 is TGTGCCAGCAGTGATCAGACGGCGAACACCGGGGAGCTGTTTTTT. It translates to CASSDQTANTGELFF.

The CDR3 coding sequence is TGTGCCAGCAGCGGTCTAGCGTCCACCGGGGAGCTGTTTTTT. It codes for CASSGLASTGELFF. The chain recombines TRBV9 with TRBJ2-2; TRBD2 is a possible D gene (6 bases). This CDR3 region has 14 residues. CDR1 and CDR2 from the germline V gene are SGDLS and YYNGEE. V was clipped by 3 bases and J by 4 bases, with 10 bases between them.

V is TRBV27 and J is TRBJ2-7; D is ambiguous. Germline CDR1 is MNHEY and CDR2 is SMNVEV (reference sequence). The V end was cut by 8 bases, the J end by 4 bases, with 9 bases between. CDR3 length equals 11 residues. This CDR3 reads CASPYGYEQYF. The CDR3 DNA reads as TGTGCCAGCCCTTATGGTTACGAGCAGTACTTC.

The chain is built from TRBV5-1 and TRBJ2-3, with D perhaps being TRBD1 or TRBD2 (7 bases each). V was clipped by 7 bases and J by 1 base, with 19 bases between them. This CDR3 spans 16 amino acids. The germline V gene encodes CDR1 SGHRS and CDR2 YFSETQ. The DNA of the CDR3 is TGCGCCAGCGGGAGGGGGCCGAATTACGGCACAGATACGCAGTATTTT. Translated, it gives CASGRGPNYGTDTQYF.

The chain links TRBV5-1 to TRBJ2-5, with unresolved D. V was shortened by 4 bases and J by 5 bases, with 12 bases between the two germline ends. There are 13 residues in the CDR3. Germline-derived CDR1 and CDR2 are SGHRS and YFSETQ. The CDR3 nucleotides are TGCGCCAGCAGCCCCCCGAAAGGGGAGACCCAGTACTTC. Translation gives CASSPPKGETQYF.